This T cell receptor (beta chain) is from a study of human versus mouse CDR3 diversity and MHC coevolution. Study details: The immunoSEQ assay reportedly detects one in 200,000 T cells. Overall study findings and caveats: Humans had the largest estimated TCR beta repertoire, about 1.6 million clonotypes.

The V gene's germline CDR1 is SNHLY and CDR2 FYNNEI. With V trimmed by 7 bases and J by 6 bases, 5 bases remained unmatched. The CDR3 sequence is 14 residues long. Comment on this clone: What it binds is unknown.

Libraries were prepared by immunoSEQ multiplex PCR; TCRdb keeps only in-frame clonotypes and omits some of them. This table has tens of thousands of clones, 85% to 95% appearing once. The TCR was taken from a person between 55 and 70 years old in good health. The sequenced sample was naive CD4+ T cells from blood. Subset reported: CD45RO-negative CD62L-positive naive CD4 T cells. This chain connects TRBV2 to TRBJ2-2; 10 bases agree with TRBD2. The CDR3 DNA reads TGTGCCAGCAACAGACTAGCGGGCTCCGGGGAGCTGTTTTTT. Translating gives CASNRLAGSGELFF. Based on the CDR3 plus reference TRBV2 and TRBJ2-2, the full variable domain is EPEVTQTPSHQVTQMGQEVILRCVPISNHLYFYWYRQILGQKVEFLVSFYNNEISEKSEIFDDQFSVERPDGSNFTLKIRSTKLEDSAMYFCASNRLAGSGELFFGEGSRLTVL.